This T cell receptor beta chain was captured in a study of T cell clones after liver transplantation. Study-wide context: At least one year of complete immunosuppression withdrawal without enzymes over twice normal defined tolerance. Overall study results and limits: In 5 of 8 subjects, circulating graft-donor-reactive CD4 TCRbeta sequences fell significantly after transplant. Small, mixed patient groups and varying post-transplant times limit these conclusions.

As regards this clone: As yet, its antigen is unknown.

Some clones are missing from TCRdb's copy, which holds only in-frame ones; the method was immunoSEQ multiplex PCR. The sample has fewer than 65,000 clones; under 85% are singletons. V shed 5 bases, J shed 2 bases, and the junction held 20 bases outside the gene matches. Germline lookup yields CDR1 SEHNR and CDR2 FQNEAQ (reference sequence). The CDR3 is 19 residues long. The receptor's source is a human patient who received a liver transplant. Some of the T cells may derive from the graft donor. The chain links TRBV7-9 to TRBJ2-7; the match to TRBD1 covers 8 bases. Sequenced material: CD4+ T cells from blood, taken at the 22-month timepoint. The CDR3 loop reads CASSLVNLRVGQATYEQYF. The DNA for the CDR3 is TGTGCCAGCAGCCTCGTTAATTTAAGGGTGGGACAGGCCACCTACGAGCAGTACTTC.